This entry lists 10 T cell receptor beta chains sequenced from one sample in a study of blood T cell repertoires in COVID-19. TCRdb keeps only in-frame clones here, not all; method: immunoSEQ multiplex PCR. Of approximately 190,000 clones listed, 65% to 85% are singletons. The sample consisted of peripheral blood. These receptors all come from a man in his fifties or sixties with active or convalescent COVID-19.

In nucleotides, the CDR3 is TGCGCCAGCAGCCAGAACTTGAACACTGAAGCTTTCTTT. It codes for CASSQNLNTEAFF. V and J are TRBV4-1 and TRBJ1-1; D unclear. Germline assignment: CDR1 MGHRA and CDR2 YSYEKL. The CDR3 extends over 13 amino acids. Trimming took off 3 bases at V and 0 bases at J, with 5 bases between the two ends.

In its sample, this clone was seen once. This chain joins TRBV25-1 and TRBJ1-2; TRBD1 is a possible D gene (5 bases). The V end was cut by 6 bases, the J end by 4 bases, with 15 bases between. The CDR3 is 14 residues long. In germline, CDR1 is MGHDK, CDR2 SYGVNS. Here the CDR3 DNA reads TGTGCCAGCAGCAGGGAGGGTGATTTCTATGGCTACACCTTC. As protein: CASSREGDFYGYTF.

The gene calls are TRBV6-1 and TRBJ2-7, with D uncertain. This CDR3 is 14 amino acids long. Germline V gene lookup returns CDR1 MNHNS and CDR2 SASEGT. V dropped 2 bases and J dropped 4 bases, with 12 bases sitting between them. The CDR3 DNA follows: TGTGCCAGCAGTGAACGGGTGCCGCCGTACGAGCAGTACTTC. This encodes CASSERVPPYEQYF.

This chain uses TRBV19 with TRBJ2-3; possible D gene TRBD1, 6 bases. CDR3 length: 15 amino acids. Per germline, CDR1 LNHDA and CDR2 SQIVND (reference sequence). Trimming pared 5 bases from V and 1 base from J, leaving 13 bases between. Here the CDR3 reads CASSDTGRRTDTQYF. The CDR3 bases are TGTGCCAGTAGTGACACAGGGAGACGCACAGATACGCAGTATTTT. The whole variable domain, filled in from reference TRBV19 and TRBJ2-3, reads DGGITQSPKYLFRKEGQNVTLSCEQNLNHDAMYWYRQDPGQGLRLIYYSQIVNDFQKGDIAEGYSVSREKKESFPLTVTSAQKNPTAFYLCASSDTGRRTDTQYFGPGTRLTVL.

The V gene is TRBV6-2 or TRBV6-3, the J gene TRBJ2-1; 7 bases line up with TRBD1. Trimming at V came to 5 bases and at J to 3 bases, leaving 4 bases not matched to a gene. Germline CDR1 is MNHEY and CDR2 is SVGEGT. The CDR3 spans 14 residues. CDR3 coding DNA: TGTGCCAGCAGTCCCGGGGACAGCTACAATGAGCAGTTCTTC. This translates into CASSPGDSYNEQFF.

The chain combines TRBV7-7 with TRBJ2-5, with 9 nucleotides matching TRBD2. In germline, CDR1 is SSHAT, CDR2 FNYEAQ (reference sequence). V lost 2 bases, J lost 4 bases, and 11 bases stayed unmatched. The CDR3 runs 17 residues. The CDR3 spells CASSLSVGGAGGETQYF. CDR3 nucleotide sequence: TGTGCCAGCAGCTTATCCGTGGGGGGAGCGGGAGGAGAGACCCAGTACTTC.

V gene TRBV18 combines with J gene TRBJ1-4; D not resolved. Germline CDR1 is KGHSH and CDR2 is LQKENI. The CDR3 consists of 14 residues. Trimming cost V 2 bases and J 7 bases, with 11 bases left between them. Here the CDR3 DNA reads TGTGCCAGCTCACCAACAGCCGGCCGTGAAAAACTGTTTTTT. It translates to CASSPTAGREKLFF.

The chain joins TRBV10-3 to TRBJ2-2; possibly TRBD1 for D (5 bases). This CDR3 comprises 14 residues. Germline V lookup: CDR1 ENHRY, CDR2 SYGVKD. Trimming removed 7 bases at V and 1 base at J, with 10 bases between. The CDR3 DNA is TGTGCCATCAAAAAGACAGAGAACACCGGGGAGCTGTTTTTT. Translation gives CAIKKTENTGELFF.

The genes are TRBV7-6 and TRBJ2-1; perhaps TRBD2 as D (6 bases). The V end was cut by 5 bases, the J end by 5 bases, with 19 bases between. The CDR3 consists of 16 residues. CDR1 SGHVS and CDR2 FNYEAQ come from the germline V gene. The CDR3 DNA reads TGTGCCAGCAGCCCAACGGGGAGGATGCGGAACAATGAGCAGTTCTTC. Its protein is CASSPTGRMRNNEQFF.

The chain joins TRBV12-3 or TRBV12-4 to TRBJ1-4; possible D gene TRBD1, 5 bases. Trimming stripped 8 bases from V and 1 base from J, with 8 bases between. The CDR3 has 13 amino acids. CDR3 region: CASGGVTNEKLFF. For the CDR3, the DNA is TGTGCCAGCGGAGGGGTAACTAATGAAAAACTGTTTTTT.